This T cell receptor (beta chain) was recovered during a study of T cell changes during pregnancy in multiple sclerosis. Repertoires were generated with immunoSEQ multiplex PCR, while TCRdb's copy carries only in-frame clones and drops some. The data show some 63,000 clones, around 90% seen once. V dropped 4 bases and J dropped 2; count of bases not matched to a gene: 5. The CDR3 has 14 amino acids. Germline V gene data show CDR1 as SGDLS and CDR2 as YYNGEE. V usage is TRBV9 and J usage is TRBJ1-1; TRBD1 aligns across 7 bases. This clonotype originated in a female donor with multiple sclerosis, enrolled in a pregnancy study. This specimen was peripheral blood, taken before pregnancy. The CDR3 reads CASSTGTANTEAFF. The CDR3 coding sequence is TGTGCCAGCAGCACCGGGACAGCCAACACTGAAGCTTTCTTT.